These T cell receptor beta chains were read from a single sample in a study of T cell changes during pregnancy in multiple sclerosis. Assay used: immunoSEQ multiplex PCR; TCRdb lists only in-frame clones, some missing. Of 10,000 to 15,000 clones listed, roughly 88% are singletons. The specimen was CD8+ T cells from peripheral blood mononuclear cells, collected in the second trimester of pregnancy. All receptors derive from a female donor in good health, enrolled as a control in a pregnancy study. Both conserved end residues are part of each CDR3. The D gene is left open where the match is weak. The size of a clone is reported for some rows only, either as once, few or many, or as a class for expanded clones.

size,D,J,V,DNA,CDR3
.,.,TRBJ1-2,TRBV7-3,TGTGCCAGCAGCCCAACGCCGGGGAAGGGCGGCTACACCTTC,CASSPTPGKGGYTF
.,.,TRBJ1-5,TRBV6-1,TGTGCCAGCGCATACAGGGATAGTAGCAATCAGCCCCAGCATTTT,CASAYRDSSNQPQHF
.,TRBD2,TRBJ2-1,TRBV7-8,TGTGCCAGCAGCTTAGCGGCGGGAGGACGAATCAATGAGCAGTTCTTC,CASSLAAGGRINEQFF
.,.,TRBJ2-7,TRBV5-5,TGTGCCAGCAGCCCCTGGACGGGGGCCTACGAGCAGTACTTC,CASSPWTGAYEQYF
.,.,TRBJ2-7,TRBV28,TGTGCCAGCAGTTTAGGGCAGGTAAATTACGAGCAGTACTTC,CASSLGQVNYEQYF
once,TRBD2,TRBJ2-3,TRBV30,TGTGCCTGGAGTCAACTCGGGGGGAACACAGATACGCAGTATTTT,CAWSQLGGNTDTQYF
.,.,TRBJ1-3,TRBV2,TGTGCCAGCATCAGGGTTCCAGGAAACACCATATATTTT,CASIRVPGNTIYF
.,.,TRBJ2-7,TRBV10-3,TGTGCCTCCTCCCGAGGGCGGCGCGAGCAGTACTTC,CASSRGRREQYF
.,.,TRBJ1-1,TRBV9,TGTGCCAGCAGCCCACCAGGGCGCACTGAAGCTTTCTTT,CASSPPGRTEAFF
.,.,TRBJ2-7,TRBV5-1,TGCGCCAGCAGCTTGGCCAGCCAGGCCTACGAGCAGTACTTC,CASSLASQAYEQYF
.,.,TRBJ1-1,TRBV27,TGTGCCAGCAGAGGGGCGCACACTGAAGCTTTCTTT,CASRGAHTEAFF
.,TRBD2,TRBJ2-7,TRBV28,TGTGCCAGCAGGGAGCGGGGGGGCTCCTACGAGCAGTACTTC,CASRERGGSYEQYF
.,.,TRBJ2-5,TRBV9,TGTGCCAGCAGCCCCACGGCAGGGCAAGAGACCCAGTACTTC,CASSPTAGQETQYF
medium-sized,.,TRBJ1-5,TRBV7-7,TGTGCTAGCAGCTTAGTGGGGGACAAATATAGCAATCAGCCCCAGCATTTT,CASSLVGDKYSNQPQHF
.,TRBD1,TRBJ2-3,TRBV5-4,TGTGCCAGCACGGACAGGGGGCGCGGCACAGATACGCAGTATTTT,CASTDRGRGTDTQYF
.,.,TRBJ2-3,TRBV19,TGTGCCAGTAGTATCCCTACCACAGATACGCAGTATTTT,CASSIPTTDTQYF
.,TRBD1,TRBJ2-2,TRBV7-9,TGTGCCAGCAGCTTGCCGTCCGGGACAGGGGACACCGGGGAGCTGTTTTTT,CASSLPSGTGDTGELFF
.,.,TRBJ2-7,TRBV30,TGTGCCTGGAGTGTACAGGCCTACTCCTACGAGCAGTACTTC,CAWSVQAYSYEQYF
.,TRBD2,TRBJ2-5,TRBV5-8,TGTGCCAGCAGGCAGCTAGGAGCGGGAGGTGGGGAGACCCAGTACTTC,CASRQLGAGGGETQYF
medium-sized,TRBD2,TRBJ2-7,TRBV27,TGTGCCAGCAGTTTACCCGCCCGGACTAGCCGATTCTCCTACGAGCAGTACTTC,CASSLPARTSRFSYEQYF
.,TRBD2,TRBJ2-7,TRBV27,TGTGCCAGCAGCGGCCTAGCGGGCTCCTACGAGCAGTACTTC,CASSGLAGSYEQYF
.,TRBD2,TRBJ2-7,TRBV7-9,TGTGCCAGCAGCTCCACAGCGGGAGGGCCCTACGAGCAGTACTTC,CASSSTAGGPYEQYF
.,.,TRBJ2-3,TRBV7-8,TGTGCCAGCAGCTTAGATAGTAGTGCCCATAGCGGAGACACAGATACGCAGTATTTT,CASSLDSSAHSGDTDTQYF
.,.,TRBJ2-1,TRBV4-1,TGCGCCAGCAGCCAGGATACAGGACCCTATAGGCAGTTCTTC,CASSQDTGPYRQFF
.,TRBD2,TRBJ2-1,TRBV15,TGTGCCACCAGCATTCGACTAGCTGCTTTCCCGAATGAGCAGTTCTTC,CATSIRLAAFPNEQFF
.,TRBD2,TRBJ2-3,TRBV6-6,TGTGCCAGCAGGGATCCGGGACTAGCGGGGATAATGCAGTATTTT,CASRDPGLAGIMQYF
.,.,TRBJ2-3,TRBV4-1,TGCGCCAGCAGCCAAGTAAATGCTCGGCTAGGAGCAGATACGCAGTATTTT,CASSQVNARLGADTQYF
.,TRBD2,TRBJ2-7,TRBV4-3,TGCGCCAGCAGCCCTGGGACTAGCGGGTTCAACGAGCAGTACTTC,CASSPGTSGFNEQYF
.,TRBD1,TRBJ2-1,TRBV6-5,TGTGCCAGCAGCCACGGGACAGTTAATGAGCAGTTCTTC,CASSHGTVNEQFF
.,.,TRBJ2-5,TRBV19,TGTGCCAGTAGTACCGGGATGACAGGCTCACAAGAGACCCAGTACTTC,CASSTGMTGSQETQYF